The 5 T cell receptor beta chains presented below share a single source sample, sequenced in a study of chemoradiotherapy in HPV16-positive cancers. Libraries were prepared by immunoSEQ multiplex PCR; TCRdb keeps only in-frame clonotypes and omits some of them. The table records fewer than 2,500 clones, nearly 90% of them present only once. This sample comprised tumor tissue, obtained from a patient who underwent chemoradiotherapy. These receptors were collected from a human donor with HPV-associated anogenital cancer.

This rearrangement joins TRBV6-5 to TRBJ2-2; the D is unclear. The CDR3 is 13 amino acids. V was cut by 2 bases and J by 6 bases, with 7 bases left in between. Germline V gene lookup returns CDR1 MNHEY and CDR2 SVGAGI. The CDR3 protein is CASSYGPAGELFF. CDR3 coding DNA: TGTGCCAGCAGTTACGGCCCAGCCGGGGAGCTGTTTTTT.

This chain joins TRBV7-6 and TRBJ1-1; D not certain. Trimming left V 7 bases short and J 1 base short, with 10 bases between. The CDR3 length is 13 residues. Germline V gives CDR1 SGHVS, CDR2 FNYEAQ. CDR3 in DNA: TGTGCCAGCACCCAGGCAGCGAACACTGAAGCTTTCTTT. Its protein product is CASTQAANTEAFF.

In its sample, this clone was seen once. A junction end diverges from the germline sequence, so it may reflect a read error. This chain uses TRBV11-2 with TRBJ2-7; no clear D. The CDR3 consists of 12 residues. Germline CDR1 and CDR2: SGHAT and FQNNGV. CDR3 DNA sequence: TGTGCCAGCAGCCTAGACCTTACCGAGCAGTACTTC. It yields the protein CASSLDLTEQYF.

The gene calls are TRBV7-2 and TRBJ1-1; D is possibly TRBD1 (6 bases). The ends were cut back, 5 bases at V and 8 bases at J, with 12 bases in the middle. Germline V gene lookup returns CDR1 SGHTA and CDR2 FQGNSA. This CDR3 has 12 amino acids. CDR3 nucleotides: TGTGCCAGCAGCGCCATAGGGGGGGAAGCTTTCTTT. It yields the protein CASSAIGGEAFF. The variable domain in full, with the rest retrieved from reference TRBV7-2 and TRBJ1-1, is GAGVSQSPSNKVTEKGKDVELRCDPISGHTALYWYRQSLGQGLEFLIYFQGNSAPDKSGLPSDRFSAERTGGSVSTLTIQRTQQEDSAVYLCASSAIGGEAFFGQGTRLTVV.

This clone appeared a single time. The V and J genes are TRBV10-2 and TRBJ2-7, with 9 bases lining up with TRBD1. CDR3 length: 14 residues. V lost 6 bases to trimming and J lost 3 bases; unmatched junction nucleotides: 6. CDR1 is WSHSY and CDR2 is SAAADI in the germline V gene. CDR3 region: CASSGQGSNYEQYF. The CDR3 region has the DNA TGCGCCAGCAGCGGACAGGGGAGCAACTACGAGCAGTACTTC.